The next 7 T cell receptor beta chains were all read from a single sample in a study of OX40 agonist ivuxolimab in advanced cancers. Measured with immunoSEQ multiplex PCR; TCRdb has only the in-frame clones, and not every one. This table holds 30,000 or so clones, approximately 89% found once. The input for sequencing was CD4+ or CD8+ T cells sorted from blood, taken in a trial of the OX40 agonist ivuxolimab. The receptors here all came from an adult with an advanced solid tumor such as melanoma, head and neck, liver or kidney cancer.

The chain recombines TRBV28 with TRBJ2-7; no firm D call. The V end was cut by 3 bases, the J end by 2 bases, with 11 bases between. This CDR3 region has 14 residues. CDR1 and CDR2 from the germline V gene are MDHEN and SYDVKM. CDR3 nucleotides: TGTGCCAGCAGTTTGGGTGCTGGAACCTACGAGCAGTACTTC. Translating it yields CASSLGAGTYEQYF.

The V and J genes are TRBV5-6 and TRBJ2-5, with no clear D. The CDR3 runs to 13 residues. V was clipped by 6 bases and J by 5 bases, with 14 bases between them. The germline gives CDR1 SGHDT, CDR2 YYEEEE. CDR3 sequence (DNA): TGTGCCAGCACCAAGACCCTAGGGGAGACCCAGTACTTC. It codes for CASTKTLGETQYF.

The rearrangement uses TRBV27 and TRBJ2-2, with D unclear. The CDR3 runs 13 residues. With 6 bases removed from V and 4 bases from J, the gap between germline ends came to 9 bases. CDR1 MNHEY and CDR2 SMNVEV come from the germline V gene (reference sequence). CDR3 bases: TGTGCCAGCAGCATCGGAGTCACCGGGGAGCTGTTTTTT. As protein: CASSIGVTGELFF.

This clone was picked up many times. The CDR3 sequence is CASSIASSYEQYF. In nucleotides, the CDR3 is TGTGCCAGTAGTATCGCCAGCTCCTACGAGCAGTACTTC. The chain employs TRBV19 and TRBJ2-7; D uncertain. Trimming removed 3 bases at V and 0 bases at J, with 6 bases between. Germline V CDR1 and CDR2: LNHDA, SQIVND (reference sequence). CDR3 size: 13 residues.

The table lists this clone with a count of one. The chain recombines TRBV9 with TRBJ1-1; D is perhaps TRBD1 (5 bases). CDR3 length: 14 residues. With 3 bases removed from V and 3 bases from J, the gap between germline ends came to 12 bases. Germline V gene sequence: CDR1 SGDLS, CDR2 YYNGEE. The CDR3 coding sequence is TGTGCCAGCAGCGGGTTAGGGGCGGACACTGAAGCTTTCTTT. Translated, it gives CASSGLGADTEAFF.

The chain couples TRBV27 to TRBJ2-1; 10 nucleotides align to TRBD2. CDR3 size: 14 residues. Unmatched junction bases numbered 0, after V lost 7 bases and J lost 0 bases. The germline gives CDR1 MNHEY, CDR2 SMNVEV (reference sequence). For the CDR3, the DNA is TGTGCCAGCACTAGCGGGAGCTCCTACAATGAGCAGTTCTTC. It codes for CASTSGSSYNEQFF.

The chain is built from TRBV7-2 and TRBJ1-1; no clear D. The germline V gene has CDR1 SGHTA and CDR2 FQGNSA. The CDR3 has 15 residues. Trimming pared 2 bases from V and 0 bases from J, leaving 10 bases between. The CDR3 DNA sequence: TGTGCCAGCAGCTTAAGTTGGAGAATGAACACTGAAGCTTTCTTT. Translated: CASSLSWRMNTEAFF.